Below, 16 T cell receptor beta chains from the same sample are listed, as sequenced in a study of blood T cell repertoires in COVID-19. Method: immunoSEQ multiplex PCR; TCRdb's copy keeps in-frame clones and lacks some. This sample has fewer than 350,000 clones, with over 80% found just once. What was sequenced was peripheral blood. All receptors derive from a young man with COVID-19, enrolled during active disease.

The J gene is TRBJ1-2, the V gene TRBV2; D not certain. V was shortened by 3 bases and J by 12 bases, with 17 bases between the two germline ends. The CDR3 extends over 13 amino acids. Per the germline V gene, CDR1 is SNHLY and CDR2 is FYNNEI. The CDR3 loop is CASSDAAINANTF. The CDR3 DNA follows: TGTGCCAGCAGTGATGCGGCTATTAATGCGAACACCTTC.

The chain links TRBV5-1 to TRBJ2-5, with no clear D. The germline CDR1 and CDR2 sequences are SGHRS and YFSETQ. The CDR3 runs to 15 residues. Trimming pared 4 bases from V and 2 bases from J, leaving 15 bases between. In DNA form, the CDR3 reads TGCGCCAGCAGCACCGGCGCGGCGGAGCAAGAGACCCAGTACTTC. It codes for CASSTGAAEQETQYF. The full variable domain, completed using reference TRBV5-1 and TRBJ2-5, is KAGVTQTPRYLIKTRGQQVTLSCSPISGHRSVSWYQQTPGQGLQFLFEYFSETQRNKGNFPGRFSGRQFSNSRSEMNVSTLELGDSALYLCASSTGAAEQETQYFGPGTRLLVL.

The V call is TRBV12-5, the J call TRBJ1-1, with 8 bases identical to TRBD1. The V and J ends lost 4 bases and 3 bases, in that order; junction bases with no gene match: 10. Germline loops: CDR1 LGHNT, CDR2 FRNRAP. This CDR3 has 16 amino acids. The CDR3 loop is CASGSNRGSGYTEAFF. In DNA form, the CDR3 reads TGTGCTAGTGGTTCAAACAGGGGGAGCGGGTACACTGAAGCTTTCTTT.

For the CDR3, the DNA is TGTGCCACCAGTGCCCCGGGACTCAACTATGGCTACACCTTC. Translating gives CATSAPGLNYGYTF. The genes are TRBV24-1 and TRBJ1-2, with D perhaps matching TRBD1 (5 bases). The CDR3 loop spans 14 amino acids. Looked up from germline, CDR1 is KGHDR and CDR2 is SFDVKD. Trimming took 5 bases from V and 2 from J, leaving 11 bases between them.

The sample holds one count of this clone. This sequence joins TRBV5-1 and TRBJ1-1, with a possible D match to TRBD1 (5 bases). The V end lost 2 bases, the J end lost 4 bases, and 15 bases lay between the germline ends. In germline, CDR1 is SGHRS, CDR2 YFSETQ. The CDR3 consists of 15 residues. The CDR3 protein is CASSLGQGLATEAFF. For the CDR3, the DNA is TGCGCCAGCAGCTTAGGGCAGGGTTTGGCCACTGAAGCTTTCTTT.

The V call is TRBV3-1 (or the pseudogene TRBV3-2), the J call TRBJ2-1; TRBD2 is a possible D gene (6 bases). Deletions cut 4 bases from V and 2 bases from J, with 18 bases between. CDR3 size: 17 residues. Germline values: CDR1 LGHDT, CDR2 YNNKEL (reference sequence). DNA for the CDR3: TGTGCCAGCAGCCGCCTCTCGGGACGGGGGACCTACAATGAGCAGTTCTTC. Its translation: CASSRLSGRGTYNEQFF.

This clone was seen more than once but under ten times. The chain couples TRBV19 to TRBJ2-6; no firm D call. This CDR3 is built from 12 residues. From germline, CDR1 is LNHDA and CDR2 SQIVND (reference sequence). V lost 9 bases and J 0 bases, leaving 3 bases between the germline ends. CDR3 coding DNA: TGTGCCAGCTACTCTGGGGCCAACGTCCTGACTTTC. Translated: CASYSGANVLTF.

The chain links TRBV29-1 to TRBJ1-1; no reliable D call. Germline-derived CDR1 and CDR2 are SQVTM and ANQGSEA. This CDR3 is 11 amino acids long. Trimming took off 1 base at V and 8 bases at J, with 8 bases between the two ends. CDR3 in DNA: TGCAGCGTTGAAGTTGGGCACGAAGCTTTCTTT. It codes for CSVEVGHEAFF.

This rearrangement joins TRBV19 to TRBJ1-1; D gene unclear. Germline CDR1 reads LNHDA; CDR2 reads SQIVND (reference sequence). The CDR3 totals 12 residues. Trimming removed 7 bases at V and 0 bases at J, with 6 bases between. This CDR3 is CASTQLNTEAFF. The CDR3 nucleotides read TGTGCCAGTACACAATTGAACACTGAAGCTTTCTTT. Full variable domain (missing parts from reference TRBV19 and TRBJ1-1): DGGITQSPKYLFRKEGQNVTLSCEQNLNHDAMYWYRQDPGQGLRLIYYSQIVNDFQKGDIAEGYSVSREKKESFPLTVTSAQKNPTAFYLCASTQLNTEAFFGQGTRLTVV.

The chain carries TRBV7-3 and TRBJ2-3, with D possibly matching TRBD2 (5 bases). The CDR3 is 16 residues long. V was cut by 1 base and J by 0 bases, with 11 bases left in between. Germline CDR1 is SGHTA and CDR2 is FQGTGA. The CDR3 coding sequence is TGTGCCAGCAGCTTAAACCCAGCGGTTAGCACAGATACGCAGTATTTT. The encoded protein is CASSLNPAVSTDTQYF.

The CDR3 DNA is TGTGCCAGCTCACCGACAGGACCGGGGGGGACTGAAGCTTTCTTT. Translation: CASSPTGPGGTEAFF. The chain couples TRBV18 to TRBJ1-1; D is possibly TRBD1 (6 bases). The CDR3 contains 15 residues. V lost 3 bases and J lost 5, with 16 bases in between. The germline gives CDR1 KGHSH, CDR2 LQKENI.

This chain joins TRBV24-1 and TRBJ2-1; the match to TRBD2 covers 8 bases. This CDR3 has 14 amino acids. V was pared by 7 bases and J by 6 bases, with 7 bases of the junction left unmatched. CDR1 and CDR2 (germline): KGHDR, SFDVKD. CDR3 in amino acids: CATSLGLASNEQFF. For the CDR3, the DNA is TGTGCCACCAGCCTAGGACTAGCTAGCAATGAGCAGTTCTTC.

The V call is TRBV7-8, the J call TRBJ1-2; D is perhaps TRBD1 (5 bases). Germline CDR1 and CDR2: SGHVS and FQNEAQ. The CDR3 contains 17 residues. Trimming took off 7 bases at V and 5 bases at J, with 26 bases between the two ends. This CDR3 is CASTPFQQGLRLYGYTF. The CDR3 DNA follows: TGTGCCAGCACCCCCTTCCAGCAGGGCCTGAGACTGTATGGCTACACCTTC.

This chain links TRBV10-3 with TRBJ1-2; no definite D call. Germline V gene lookup returns CDR1 ENHRY and CDR2 SYGVKD. V dropped 1 base and J dropped 4 bases, with 10 bases sitting between them. The CDR3 has 14 amino acids. CDR3 region: CAISEYGVSYGYTF. Written as DNA, the CDR3 is TGTGCCATCAGTGAGTACGGAGTGTCCTATGGCTACACCTTC.

The V and J genes are TRBV4-2 and TRBJ1-1; D is ambiguous. Germline CDR1 and CDR2: LGHNA and YNFKEQ. Trimming took 2 bases from V and 0 from J, leaving 7 bases between them. The CDR3 has 14 amino acids. The CDR3 is CASSQRRVNTEAFF. The DNA for the CDR3 is TGTGCCAGCAGCCAACGGAGGGTGAACACTGAAGCTTTCTTT.

The chain recombines TRBV5-5 with TRBJ2-2; no definite D call. Germline CDR1 reads SGHKS; CDR2 reads YYEKEE (reference sequence). The CDR3 is 13 amino acids. V was trimmed by 1 base and J by 4 bases, leaving 5 bases between them. The CDR3 bases are TGTGCCAGCAGCTTGCTGCGCACCGGGGAGCTGTTTTTT. It translates to CASSLLRTGELFF.